Shown below are 26 T cell receptor beta chains from a single sample sequenced in a study of T cells in Graves' hyperthyroidism and ophthalmopathy. RNA transcripts served as the template for amplifying TCR beta CDR3 regions. First-round RT-PCR with HTBI primers amplified the TCR CDR3 region. TCRdb re-analysed the multiplex PCR reads in MiXCR, keeping a single row per CDR3 protein. The sample records roughly 510,000 distinct CDR3 sequences, 40% to 50% being singletons. The specimen sequenced was peripheral blood or thyroid tissue (not recorded which). These receptors all stem from an adult woman with Graves' disease, either hyperthyroidism or ophthalmopathy (not recorded which).

This chain joins TRBV20-1 and TRBJ2-7; maybe TRBD1 (6 bases). With 1 base removed from V and 5 bases from J, the gap between germline ends came to 9 bases. The CDR3 length is 12 residues. The germline V gene has CDR1 DFQATT and CDR2 SNEGSKA (reference sequence). The CDR3 is CSARAWGHEQYF. The CDR3 DNA is TGCAGTGCTAGAGCCTGGGGGCACGAGCAGTACTTC.

V usage is TRBV10-3 and J usage is TRBJ1-2, with 7 bases fitting TRBD1. V dropped 7 bases and J dropped 3; count of bases not matched to a gene: 5. Germline V CDR1 and CDR2: ENHRY, SYGVKD. The CDR3 sequence is 13 residues long. For the CDR3, the DNA is TGTGCCATCACCCAGGGGGAGGACTATGGCTACACCTTC. Translated: CAITQGEDYGYTF.

This clonotype was found once. This chain connects TRBV19 to TRBJ1-5; no clear D gene. V was trimmed by 6 bases and J by 6 bases, leaving 9 bases between them. This CDR3 comprises 12 residues. Germline loops: CDR1 LNHDA, CDR2 SQIVND (reference sequence). CDR3 loop: CASRTMAQPQHF. The CDR3 DNA is TGTGCCAGTAGGACTATGGCTCAGCCCCAGCATTTT.

V gene TRBV20-1 combines with J gene TRBJ1-5, with 8 bases that match TRBD1. Germline V gene sequence: CDR1 DFQATT, CDR2 SNEGSKA (reference sequence). V shed 1 base, J shed 7 bases, and the junction held 15 bases outside the gene matches. The CDR3 has 17 residues. The CDR3 DNA reads TGCAGTGCTAGAGCGCCGGACAGGGAGGTAGGACGGCAGCCCCAGCATTTT. Translating it yields CSARAPDREVGRQPQHF.

This chain uses TRBV11-1 with TRBJ1-1, with 9 bases matching TRBD1. V shed 5 bases and J 0 bases; nucleotides not matched to a gene: 4. Germline values: CDR1 SGHAT, CDR2 FQDESV (reference sequence). The length of the CDR3 is 15 residues. The CDR3 nucleotides read TGTGCCAGCAGCCATGGACAGGGGTTGAACACTGAAGCTTTCTTT. It yields the protein CASSHGQGLNTEAFF.

The chain links TRBV7-2 to TRBJ2-7; the D is unclear. The CDR3 totals 13 residues. Per the germline V gene, CDR1 is SGHTA and CDR2 is FQGNSA. V dropped 5 bases and J dropped 2 bases, with 10 bases sitting between them. The CDR3 sequence: CASSHSWTYEQYF. CDR3 sequence (DNA): TGTGCCAGCAGCCATAGCTGGACCTACGAGCAGTACTTC. Using reference TRBV7-2 and TRBJ2-7 for the parts outside the CDR3, the full variable domain is GAGVSQSPSNKVTEKGKDVELRCDPISGHTALYWYRQSLGQGLEFLIYFQGNSAPDKSGLPSDRFSAERTGGSVSTLTIQRTQQEDSAVYLCASSHSWTYEQYFGPGTRLTVT.

The DNA of the CDR3 is TGTGCCAGCAGTGAAACCACGGCGGGGCATGGCTACACCTTC. The encoded protein is CASSETTAGHGYTF. The chain has TRBV2 and TRBJ1-2; tentative D call: TRBD1 (5 bases). Deletions cut 2 bases from V and 6 bases from J, with 13 bases between. Germline V gene lookup returns CDR1 SNHLY and CDR2 FYNNEI. The CDR3 has 14 residues.

This chain connects TRBV4-3 to TRBJ2-6; D remains ambiguous. The V and J ends lost 0 bases and 4 bases respectively, with 16 bases between them. CDR1 LGHNA and CDR2 YSLEER come from the germline V gene. The CDR3 extends over 18 amino acids. CDR3 amino acids: CASSQDVGSAGGANVLTF. The CDR3 bases are TGCGCCAGCAGCCAAGATGTCGGGTCGGCCGGGGGGGCCAACGTCCTGACTTTC.

This clonotype was detected ten times or more. The chain joins TRBV7-2 to TRBJ2-5; the D gene is possibly TRBD1 (6 bases). Germline V CDR1 and CDR2: SGHTA, FQGNSA. V was clipped by 5 bases and J by 2 bases, with 15 bases between them. This CDR3 has 15 residues. The CDR3 DNA follows: TGTGCCAGCAGCCCGAGGCAGGGGTTGCAAGAGACCCAGTACTTC. It yields the protein CASSPRQGLQETQYF.

V is TRBV20-1 and J is TRBJ1-1; 7 bases are shared with TRBD1. The CDR3 has 16 amino acids. From germline, CDR1 is DFQATT and CDR2 SNEGSKA (reference sequence). V was clipped by 1 base and J by 0 bases; unmatched bases: 8. The chain's CDR3 is CSARGPGGAMNTEAFF. As DNA, the CDR3 is TGCAGTGCTAGAGGCCCAGGGGGGGCGATGAACACTGAAGCTTTCTTT.

A remark on this clonotype: Because the CDR3's place on the DNA is in doubt, the DNA is left out and the CDR3 is given as listed by TCRdb. The chain carries TRBV25-1 and TRBJ2-5. CDR1 and CDR2 (germline): MGHDK, SYGVNS. The CDR3 is 21 residues long, counting both termini. The CDR3 is CASSDPDKNYGYTFGSGTQYF.

This clonotype was counted between two and nine times. The chain uses TRBV24-1 and TRBJ1-5, with a tentative D call TRBD1 (6 bases). Germline V lookup: CDR1 KGHDR, CDR2 SFDVKD. The V and J ends lost 4 bases and 3 bases respectively, with 15 bases between them. CDR3 length: 16 amino acids. The CDR3 loop reads CATSDPTDSPNQPQHF. DNA of the CDR3: TGTGCCACCAGTGACCCGACGGACAGTCCCAATCAGCCCCAGCATTTT.

This clonotype was counted at least ten times. The chain combines TRBV11-2 with TRBJ1-1, with a possible D match to TRBD1 (5 bases). CDR1 and CDR2 from the germline V gene are SGHAT and FQNNGV. CDR3 length equals 13 residues. The V end lost 5 bases, the J end lost 3 bases, and 10 bases lay between the germline ends. The CDR3 region is CASSRGWDTEAFF. The CDR3, as DNA: TGTGCCAGCAGCAGGGGTTGGGACACTGAAGCTTTCTTT.

The chain joins TRBV10-3 to TRBJ1-5; D remains unclear. V lost 10 bases and J lost 7, with 17 bases in between. The CDR3 runs 13 residues. From germline, CDR1 is ENHRY and CDR2 SYGVKD. The CDR3 protein is CASTMPPRQPQHF. The CDR3, as DNA: TGTGCCAGCACCATGCCTCCTCGGCAGCCCCAGCATTTT.

This clonotype was picked up a small number of times. The genes are TRBV2 and TRBJ1-2; TRBD1 might be the D (5 bases). CDR1 SNHLY and CDR2 FYNNEI come from the germline V gene. This CDR3 has 11 amino acids. Trimming removed 7 bases from V and 13 bases from J, with 16 bases in between. The DNA for the CDR3 is TGTGCCAGCACGAATAGTGACAGTCGCACCTTC. This encodes CASTNSDSRTF.

The rearrangement joins TRBV19 to TRBJ1-1; tentative D call: TRBD1 (5 bases). This CDR3 is built from 13 residues. V lost 4 bases and J lost 3, with 9 bases in between. Looked up from germline, CDR1 is LNHDA and CDR2 is SQIVND (reference sequence). The CDR3: CASSTGGDTEAFF. The DNA of the CDR3 is TGTGCCAGTAGTACGGGAGGGGACACTGAAGCTTTCTTT.

The genes are TRBV6-6 and TRBJ2-5; weak D call: TRBD2 (5 bases). Trimming removed 5 bases at V and 3 bases at J, with 10 bases between. Per germline, CDR1 MNHNY and CDR2 SVGAGI (reference sequence). This CDR3 comprises 13 residues. The CDR3: CASSGLPKETQYF. The CDR3 DNA follows: TGTGCCAGCAGTGGACTCCCAAAAGAGACCCAGTACTTC.

In its sample, this clonotype was seen many times. The genes are TRBV7-6 and TRBJ2-5; 7 bases agree with TRBD1. CDR1 and CDR2 from the germline V gene are SGHVS and FNYEAQ. The CDR3 has 15 amino acids. Trimming at V came to 5 bases and at J to 0 bases, leaving 6 bases not matched to a gene. In nucleotides, the CDR3 is TGTGCCAGCAGCCGGACAGGATTGTACCAAGAGACCCAGTACTTC. Residues: CASSRTGLYQETQYF.

This clonotype turned up a few times. This chain connects TRBV18 to TRBJ2-7, with a possible D match to TRBD1 (6 bases). V was clipped by 1 base and J by 3 bases, with 7 bases between them. The CDR3 covers 13 residues. Germline-derived CDR1 and CDR2 are KGHSH and LQKENI. The CDR3 DNA sequence: TGTGCCAGCTCACCACAACAGGGCTACGAGCAGTACTTC. This encodes CASSPQQGYEQYF.

This clonotype was counted many times. This CDR3 is CASSLVSLNTEAFF. The CDR3 DNA sequence: TGCGCCAGCAGCTTAGTCAGTCTGAACACTGAAGCTTTCTTT. J is TRBJ1-1 and V is TRBV5-1; D is undetermined. Trimming removed 2 bases from V and 0 bases from J, with 8 bases in between. This CDR3 has 14 residues. Germline loops: CDR1 SGHRS, CDR2 YFSETQ.

The chain joins TRBV20-1 to TRBJ1-2, with D unresolved. Germline lookup yields CDR1 DFQATT and CDR2 SNEGSKA (reference sequence). The V and J ends lost 3 bases and 4 bases respectively, with 9 bases between them. CDR3 length equals 12 residues. This CDR3 is CSAREAIYGYTF. In DNA, the CDR3 is TGCAGTGCTAGGGAGGCGATCTATGGCTACACCTTC.

CDR3 in amino acids: CASSMPRQPQYF. As DNA, the CDR3 is TGTGCCAGTAGTATGCCCCGGCAGCCCCAGTACTTC. This chain links TRBV19 with TRBJ2-5, with D hard to call. Looked up from germline, CDR1 is LNHDA and CDR2 is SQIVND (reference sequence). The CDR3 totals 12 residues. Between the trimmed V and J ends, which lost 3 bases and 9 bases, there was a span of 11 bases.

The genes are TRBV7-2 and TRBJ2-5; the D gene is possibly TRBD2 (5 bases). Trimming pared 5 bases from V and 6 bases from J, leaving 16 bases between. Germline-derived CDR1 and CDR2 are SGHTA and FQGNSA. The CDR3 has 14 residues. CDR3 DNA sequence: TGTGCCAGCAGCCCACAGACGGGGATTAAGACCCAGTACTTC. Its translation is CASSPQTGIKTQYF.

This clonotype was seen at least ten times. CDR3: CASSQDSRGGETQYF. In nucleotides, the CDR3 is TGCGCCAGCAGCCAAGATTCCAGGGGGGGAGAGACCCAGTACTTC. This chain links TRBV4-3 with TRBJ2-5, with D perhaps matching TRBD1 or TRBD2 (7 bases each). CDR3 length: 15 amino acids. V dropped 0 bases and J dropped 4 bases, with 12 bases sitting between them. The germline CDR1 and CDR2 sequences are LGHNA and YSLEER.

This clonotype was recorded at least ten times. CDR3 in DNA: TGTGCCAGTAGTACGACAGGGGGCGGCGGCTACACCTTC. Protein product: CASSTTGGGGYTF. This chain joins TRBV19 and TRBJ1-2; 10 positions agree with TRBD1. The J segment lost 8 bases and the V segment lost 4 bases, leaving 4 bases of the junction unmatched. The CDR3 sequence is 13 residues long. Germline assignment: CDR1 LNHDA and CDR2 SQIVND (reference sequence).

The chain links TRBV4-1 to TRBJ2-2; D is perhaps TRBD2 (5 bases). The V end lost 3 bases, the J end lost 0 bases, and 11 bases lay between the germline ends. The length of the CDR3 is 16 residues. CDR1 and CDR2 (germline): MGHRA, YSYEKL. CDR3 protein: CASSHTADANTGELFF. For the CDR3, the DNA is TGCGCCAGCAGCCACACAGCGGACGCGAACACCGGGGAGCTGTTTTTT.